A selection of T cell receptor beta chains follows, all from one sample in a study of T cell changes during pregnancy in multiple sclerosis. Data came from immunoSEQ multiplex PCR; TCRdb stores just in-frame clones and leaves some out. The table shows about 64,000 clones, with about 96% occurring only once. Here the sequenced sample was CD8+ T cells from peripheral blood mononuclear cells, taken after pregnancy. The receptors come from a female donor with multiple sclerosis, enrolled in a pregnancy study. CDR3s include the opening cysteine and the closing phenylalanine or tryptophan. The D gene is left open where the match is weak. Rows may omit the clone size; those that give it use once, few, many or a size class.

once	TRBV29-1	TRBD1	TRBJ2-7	CSVGYGQASYEQYF	TGCAGCGTTGGTTATGGACAGGCTTCTTACGAGCAGTACTTC
NA	TRBV15	NA	TRBJ1-1	CATSRDRGLNTEAFF	TGTGCCACCAGCAGAGATAGGGGTTTGAACACTGAAGCTTTCTTT
NA	TRBV5-1	NA	TRBJ2-7	CASSPRGDYEQYF	TGCGCCAGCAGCCCCCGGGGTGACTACGAGCAGTACTTC
NA	TRBV30	TRBD1	TRBJ2-2	CAWSVGTVNTGELFF	TGTGCCTGGAGTGTAGGGACAGTGAACACCGGGGAGCTGTTTTTT
NA	TRBV10-1	TRBD1	TRBJ2-1	CASSDQDRANEQFF	TGCGCCAGCAGTGATCAGGACAGGGCCAATGAGCAGTTCTTC
NA	TRBV27	TRBD2	TRBJ2-1	CASSSGTSGRVRNEQFF	TGTGCCAGCAGCTCCGGGACTAGCGGGAGAGTTCGCAATGAGCAGTTCTTC
NA	TRBV5-1	TRBD1	TRBJ2-1	CASTYGQGRGRGSGHEQFF	TGCGCCAGCACCTACGGACAGGGTCGGGGACGTGGCTCAGGCCATGAGCAGTTCTTC
NA	TRBV2	TRBD2	TRBJ2-3	CASRLAAGGPVNTQYF	TGTGCCAGTCGGCTTGCGGCGGGAGGGCCGGTTAATACGCAGTATTTT
NA	TRBV29-1	TRBD1	TRBJ1-2	CSVWTGANSDGYTF	TGCAGCGTTTGGACAGGGGCAAATTCGGATGGCTACACCTTC
NA	TRBV7-8	NA	TRBJ1-4	CASSSFLRRDEKLFF	TGTGCCAGCAGCTCATTTCTCAGGCGCGATGAAAAACTGTTTTTT
NA	TRBV19	NA	TRBJ1-2	CASMTDTYGYTF	TGTGCCAGTATGACAGATACATATGGCTACACCTTC
few	TRBV4-2	NA	TRBJ1-1	CASSQSAVNTEAFF	TGTGCCAGCAGCCAAAGTGCGGTGAACACTGAAGCTTTCTTT
NA	TRBV29-1	NA	TRBJ2-3	CSVEDPPPLNTSGQYDTDTQYF	TGCAGCGTTGAAGATCCCCCACCCCTAAATACTTCAGGACAGTATGACACAGATACGCAGTATTTT
NA	TRBV13	TRBD1	TRBJ2-6	CASSPQGALLSGANVLTF	TGTGCCAGCAGTCCGCAGGGGGCCCTCCTCTCTGGGGCCAACGTCCTGACTTTC
NA	TRBV19	NA	TRBJ2-7	CASSIDQGTLYEQYF	TGTGCCAGTAGTATAGATCAGGGCACCCTCTACGAGCAGTACTTC
NA	TRBV7-2	NA	TRBJ2-7	CASSSLSYEQYF	TGTGCCAGCAGCTCCCTATCCTACGAGCAGTACTTC
NA	TRBV7-9	TRBD2	TRBJ2-7	CASSSTSGRYEQYF	TGTGCCAGCAGCTCGACTAGCGGGAGATACGAGCAGTACTTC
NA	TRBV7-9	TRBD2	TRBJ2-3	CASSLPLAGGNTDTQYF	TGTGCCAGCAGCTTACCCTTAGCGGGAGGGAACACAGATACGCAGTATTTT
NA	TRBV6-5	TRBD1	TRBJ2-7	CASSYGTGEYEQYF	TGTGCCAGCAGTTATGGGACAGGGGAATACGAGCAGTACTTC
NA	TRBV5-1	NA	TRBJ2-7	CASSYTRSEQYF	TGCGCCAGCAGCTACACTAGAAGCGAGCAGTACTTC
NA	TRBV25-1	NA	TRBJ2-2	CASSNAGLGVGELFF	TGTGCCAGCAGTAATGCAGGGCTAGGGGTCGGGGAGCTGTTTTTT
NA	TRBV4-1	TRBD1	TRBJ2-7	CASSHRTGDEQYF	TGCGCCAGCAGCCACCGGACAGGGGACGAGCAGTACTTC
NA	TRBV7-9	NA	TRBJ2-1	CASSKAGIYNEQFF	TGTGCCAGCAGCAAAGCAGGTATCTACAATGAGCAGTTCTTC
NA	TRBV6-5	NA	TRBJ2-1	CASSYQISNEQFF	TGTGCCAGCAGTTATCAGATATCAAATGAGCAGTTCTTC
NA	TRBV13	TRBD1	TRBJ1-2	CASSSGTGAEGYTF	TGTGCCAGCAGCTCCGGGACAGGGGCCGAAGGCTACACCTTC
NA	TRBV6-5	NA	TRBJ2-3	CASRDLGTDTQYF	TGTGCCAGTCGGGATCTGGGCACAGATACGCAGTATTTT
NA	TRBV5-4	NA	TRBJ2-7	CASSLDITYEQYF	TGTGCCAGCAGCCTGGACATTACCTACGAGCAGTACTTC
NA	TRBV29-1	TRBD2	TRBJ2-2	CSVDSGEANTGELFF	TGCAGCGTTGATAGCGGGGAGGCGAACACCGGGGAGCTGTTTTTT
NA	TRBV7-7	NA	TRBJ2-3	CASSSGGTDTQYF	TGTGCTAGCAGCTCAGGGGGCACAGATACGCAGTATTTT
NA	TRBV6-5	NA	TRBJ2-1	CASSMGGLERLEFF	TGTGCCAGCAGCATGGGGGGGCTTGAGCGTTTGGAGTTCTTC
once	TRBV27	NA	TRBJ2-1	CASSLSGAGFNNEQFF	TGTGCCAGCAGTTTATCGGGGGCAGGATTCAACAATGAGCAGTTCTTC
NA	TRBV10-3	TRBD1	TRBJ1-2	CAIFRDSYGYTF	TGTGCCATTTTCCGGGACAGCTATGGCTACACCTTC
NA	TRBV27	TRBD2	TRBJ2-2	CASSLEPGGTGELFF	TGTGCCAGCAGCCTAGAGCCGGGGGGCACCGGGGAGCTGTTTTTT
NA	TRBV7-2	TRBD2	TRBJ2-3	CASSSTSGQIADTQYF	TGTGCCAGCAGCTCTACTAGCGGACAAATCGCAGATACGCAGTATTTT
NA	TRBV6-1	NA	TRBJ2-4	CASSEGWQGLAKNIQYF	TGTGCCAGCAGTGAAGGTTGGCAGGGGCTGGCCAAAAACATTCAGTACTTC
NA	TRBV5-1	NA	TRBJ2-7	CASNQGSGYEQYF	TGCGCCAGCAACCAGGGATCGGGCTACGAGCAGTACTTC
NA	TRBV7-6	NA	TRBJ1-1	CASSSQGNTEAFF	TGTGCCAGCAGCTCACAGGGGAACACTGAAGCTTTCTTT
NA	TRBV19	TRBD2	TRBJ2-1	CASNIGTRGFNEQFF	TGTGCCAGTAATATTGGGACTAGGGGTTTCAATGAGCAGTTCTTC
NA	TRBV6-5	TRBD2	TRBJ2-1	CASSTGTSYYEQFF	TGTGCCAGCAGTACCGGGACTAGTTATTATGAGCAGTTCTTC
once	TRBV2	NA	TRBJ1-4	CASSEGPQSNEKLFF	TGTGCCAGCAGTGAGGGGCCGCAATCTAATGAAAAACTGTTTTTT
NA	TRBV2	TRBD1	TRBJ2-7	CASSEPGQGVWEQYF	TGTGCCAGCAGTGAGCCGGGACAGGGGGTTTGGGAGCAGTACTTC
NA	TRBV5-5	TRBD1	TRBJ1-5	CASSSTGFQPQHF	TGTGCCAGCAGCTCGACAGGGTTTCAGCCCCAGCATTTT
NA	TRBV9	NA	TRBJ1-2	CASSEGLAYTF	TGTGCCAGCAGCGAAGGACTAGCCTACACCTTC
once	TRBV11-2	TRBD1	TRBJ2-2	CASSLGGYQGVAGELFF	TGTGCCAGCAGCTTAGGGGGGTACCAGGGGGTCGCCGGGGAGCTGTTTTTT
NA	TRBV5-8	TRBD2	TRBJ2-3	CASRSSGRALAERTDTQYF	TGTGCCAGCAGGTCTAGCGGGAGGGCGCTAGCCGAACGCACAGATACGCAGTATTTT
NA	TRBV4-1	NA	TRBJ1-2	CASSQDPRGYGYTF	TGCGCCAGCAGCCAAGATCCTCGGGGTTATGGCTACACCTTC
few	TRBV13	NA	TRBJ2-2	CASSLRGEDTGELFF	TGTGCCAGCAGCCTTCGAGGGGAGGACACCGGGGAGCTGTTTTTT
NA	TRBV13	NA	TRBJ2-5	CASSLRSGKETQYF	TGTGCCAGCAGCTTAAGGTCAGGGAAAGAGACCCAGTACTTC
once	TRBV10-3	TRBD2	TRBJ2-5	CAIWSGTSREETQYF	TGTGCCATCTGGTCTGGGACTAGTAGAGAAGAGACCCAGTACTTC
NA	TRBV11-2	NA	TRBJ1-5	CASSLPGSNQPQHF	TGTGCCAGCAGCCTACCAGGGAGCAATCAGCCCCAGCATTTT
NA	TRBV28	NA	TRBJ1-5	CASSQPDTVQPQHF	TGTGCCAGCAGTCAACCTGACACCGTCCAGCCCCAGCATTTT
NA	TRBV28	TRBD1	TRBJ2-5	CASSPRQGLETQYF	TGTGCCAGCAGTCCTCGACAGGGTTTGGAGACCCAGTACTTC
NA	TRBV28	NA	TRBJ2-7	CASREDSRGSYEQYF	TGTGCCAGCAGAGAAGACAGTAGGGGGTCCTACGAGCAGTACTTC
NA	TRBV19	NA	TRBJ2-1	CASMPQESSNEQFF	TGTGCCAGTATGCCCCAAGAATCGAGCAATGAGCAGTTCTTC